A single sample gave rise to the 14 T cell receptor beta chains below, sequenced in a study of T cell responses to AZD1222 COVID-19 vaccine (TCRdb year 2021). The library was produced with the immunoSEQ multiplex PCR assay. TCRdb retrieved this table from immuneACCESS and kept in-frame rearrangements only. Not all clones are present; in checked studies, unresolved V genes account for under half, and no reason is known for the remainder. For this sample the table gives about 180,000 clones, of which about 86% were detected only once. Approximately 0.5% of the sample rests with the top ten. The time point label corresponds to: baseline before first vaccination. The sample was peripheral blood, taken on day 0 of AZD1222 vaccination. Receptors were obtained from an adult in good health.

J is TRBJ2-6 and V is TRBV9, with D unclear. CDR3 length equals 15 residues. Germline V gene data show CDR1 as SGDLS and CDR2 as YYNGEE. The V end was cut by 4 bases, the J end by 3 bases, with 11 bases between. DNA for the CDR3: TGTGCCAGCAGCCCACCCGGGTTTGGGGCCAACGTCCTGACTTTC. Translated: CASSPPGFGANVLTF. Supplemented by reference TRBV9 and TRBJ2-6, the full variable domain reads DSGVTQTPKHLITATGQRVTLRCSPRSGDLSVYWYQQSLDQGLQFLIQYYNGEERAKGNILERFSAQQFPDLHSELNLSSLELGDSALYFCASSPPGFGANVLTFGAGSRLTVL.

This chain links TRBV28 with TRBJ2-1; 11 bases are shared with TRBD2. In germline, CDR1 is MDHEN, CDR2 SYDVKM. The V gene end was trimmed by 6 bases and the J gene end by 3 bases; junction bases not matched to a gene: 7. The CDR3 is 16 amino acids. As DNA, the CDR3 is TGTGCCAGCAGGACTCTTAGCGGGGGGGACTACAATGAGCAGTTCTTC. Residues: CASRTLSGGDYNEQFF.

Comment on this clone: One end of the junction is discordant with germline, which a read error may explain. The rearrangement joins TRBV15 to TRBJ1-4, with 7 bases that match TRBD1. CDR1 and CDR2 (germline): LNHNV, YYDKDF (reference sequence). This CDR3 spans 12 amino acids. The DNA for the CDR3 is TGTGCCACCAGCAGAGATAGGACAGGAAATTCTTTT. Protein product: CATSRDRTGNSF.

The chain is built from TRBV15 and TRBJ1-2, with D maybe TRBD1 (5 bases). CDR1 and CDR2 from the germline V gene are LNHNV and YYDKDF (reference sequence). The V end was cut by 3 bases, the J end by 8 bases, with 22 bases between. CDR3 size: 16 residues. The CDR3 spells CATSRTHEAGKRGYTF. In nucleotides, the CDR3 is TGTGCCACCAGCAGGACGCATGAGGCAGGGAAACGGGGCTACACCTTC.

The CDR3 protein is CAWSVRKGNSPLHF. For the CDR3, the DNA is TGTGCCTGGAGTGTTCGTAAGGGGAATTCACCCCTCCACTTT. The chain uses TRBV30 and TRBJ1-6; maybe TRBD1 (5 bases). The V and J ends lost 0 bases and 7 bases respectively, with 10 bases between them. The germline gives CDR1 GTSNPN, CDR2 SVGIG (reference sequence). The CDR3 contains 14 residues.

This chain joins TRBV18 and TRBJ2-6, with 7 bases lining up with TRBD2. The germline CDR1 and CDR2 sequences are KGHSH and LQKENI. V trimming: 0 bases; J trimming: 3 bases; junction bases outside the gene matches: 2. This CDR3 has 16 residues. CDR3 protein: CASSPPGGVGANVLTF. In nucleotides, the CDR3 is TGTGCCAGCTCACCACCGGGAGGGGTTGGGGCCAACGTCCTGACTTTC.

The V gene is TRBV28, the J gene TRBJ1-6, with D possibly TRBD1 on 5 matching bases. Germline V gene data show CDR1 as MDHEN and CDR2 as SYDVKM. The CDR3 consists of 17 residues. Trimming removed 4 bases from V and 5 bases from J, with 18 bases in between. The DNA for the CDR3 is TGTGCCAGCAGTTCTTTTGGGGCCGGGACCGATAATTCACCCCTCCACTTT. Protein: CASSSFGAGTDNSPLHF.

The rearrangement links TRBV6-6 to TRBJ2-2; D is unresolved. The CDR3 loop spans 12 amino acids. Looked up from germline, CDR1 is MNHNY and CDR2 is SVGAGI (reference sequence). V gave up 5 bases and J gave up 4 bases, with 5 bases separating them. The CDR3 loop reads CASSPSTGELFF. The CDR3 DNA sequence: TGTGCCAGCAGTCCAAGCACCGGGGAGCTGTTTTTT.

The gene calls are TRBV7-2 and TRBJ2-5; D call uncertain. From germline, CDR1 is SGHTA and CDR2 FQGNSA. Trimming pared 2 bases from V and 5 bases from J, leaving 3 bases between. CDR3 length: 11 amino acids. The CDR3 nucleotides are TGTGCCAGCAGCTTATGGGAGACCCAGTACTTC. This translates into CASSLWETQYF.

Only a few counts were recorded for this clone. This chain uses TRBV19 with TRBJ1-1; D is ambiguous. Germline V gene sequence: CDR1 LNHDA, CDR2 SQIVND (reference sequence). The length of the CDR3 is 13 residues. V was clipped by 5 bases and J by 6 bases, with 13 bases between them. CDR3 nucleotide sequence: TGTGCCAGTAGTTATTTGGGCGAGGCTGAAGCTTTCTTT. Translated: CASSYLGEAEAFF.

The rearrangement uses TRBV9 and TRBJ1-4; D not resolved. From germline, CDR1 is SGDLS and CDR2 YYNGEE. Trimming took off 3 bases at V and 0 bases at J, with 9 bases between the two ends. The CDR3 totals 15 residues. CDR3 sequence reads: CASSASGATNEKLFF. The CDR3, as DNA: TGTGCCAGCAGCGCATCCGGGGCAACTAATGAAAAACTGTTTTTT.

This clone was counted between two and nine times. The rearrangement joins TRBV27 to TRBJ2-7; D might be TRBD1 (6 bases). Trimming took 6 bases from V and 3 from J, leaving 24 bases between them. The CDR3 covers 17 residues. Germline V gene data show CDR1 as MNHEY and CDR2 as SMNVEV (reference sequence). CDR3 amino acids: CASRPDRLGPHNYEQYF. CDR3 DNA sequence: TGTGCCAGCAGACCCGACAGGCTCGGGCCTCATAACTACGAGCAGTACTTC.

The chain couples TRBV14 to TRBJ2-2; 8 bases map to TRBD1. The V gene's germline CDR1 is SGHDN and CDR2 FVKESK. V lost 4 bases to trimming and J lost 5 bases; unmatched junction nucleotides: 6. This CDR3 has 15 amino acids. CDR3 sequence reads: CASSRGQGWTGELFF. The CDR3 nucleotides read TGTGCCAGCAGCCGCGGACAGGGATGGACCGGGGAGCTGTTTTTT.

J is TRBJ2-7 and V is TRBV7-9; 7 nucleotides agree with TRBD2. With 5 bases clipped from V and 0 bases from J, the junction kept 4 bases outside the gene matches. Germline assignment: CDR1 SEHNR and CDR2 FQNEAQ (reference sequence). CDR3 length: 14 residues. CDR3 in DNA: TGTGCCAGCAGCCCGGGGGGACCCTCCTACGAGCAGTACTTC. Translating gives CASSPGGPSYEQYF.